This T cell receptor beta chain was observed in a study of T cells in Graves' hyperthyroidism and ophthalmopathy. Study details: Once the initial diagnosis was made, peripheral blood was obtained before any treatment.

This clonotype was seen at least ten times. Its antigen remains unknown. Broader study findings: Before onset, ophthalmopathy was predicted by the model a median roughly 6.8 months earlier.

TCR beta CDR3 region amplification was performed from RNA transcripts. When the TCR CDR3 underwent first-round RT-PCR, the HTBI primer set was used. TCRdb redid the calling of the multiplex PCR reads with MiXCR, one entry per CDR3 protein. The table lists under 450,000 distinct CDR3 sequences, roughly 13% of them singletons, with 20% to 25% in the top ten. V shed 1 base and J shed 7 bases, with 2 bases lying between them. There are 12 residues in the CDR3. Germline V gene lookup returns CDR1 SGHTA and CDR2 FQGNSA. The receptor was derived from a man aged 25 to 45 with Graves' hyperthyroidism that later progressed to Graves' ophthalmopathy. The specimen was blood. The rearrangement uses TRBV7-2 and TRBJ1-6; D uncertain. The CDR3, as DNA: TGTGCCAGCAGCTTAGAGAATTCACCCCTCCACTTT. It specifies CASSLENSPLHF.